These T cell receptor beta chains were read from a single sample in a study of blood T cell repertoires in COVID-19. Repertoires were generated with immunoSEQ multiplex PCR, while TCRdb's copy carries only in-frame clones and drops some. The profile shows some 220,000 clones, about 86% of them singletons. The specimen was peripheral blood. The receptor set was obtained from a woman aged 25-40 years who had recovered from COVID-19. Each CDR3 is given with its conserved first and last residue. Each record gives: clone size, D gene, J gene, V gene, CDR3 length, CDR3 protein, CDR3 DNA. D genes are given only for firm matches. The listing skips clone size in some rows; elsewhere it reads once, few, many or a size class.

clone size: NA
D gene: TRBD1
J gene: TRBJ1-6
V gene: TRBV28
CDR3 length: 17
CDR3 protein: CASSFPLGQGYNSPLHF
CDR3 DNA: TGTGCCAGCAGCTTCCCCTTAGGACAGGGCTATAATTCACCCCTCCACTTT

clone size: NA
D gene: NA
J gene: TRBJ1-2
V gene: TRBV28
CDR3 length: 15
CDR3 protein: CASSLTGHLEGGYTF
CDR3 DNA: TGTGCCAGCAGTTTAACGGGACACCTGGAAGGTGGCTACACCTTC

clone size: few
D gene: TRBD2
J gene: TRBJ2-1
V gene: TRBV10-3
CDR3 length: 15
CDR3 protein: CAISTLAGSPNEQFF
CDR3 DNA: TGTGCCATCAGTACGCTAGCGGGGTCCCCCAATGAGCAGTTCTTC

clone size: NA
D gene: TRBD2
J gene: TRBJ2-1
V gene: TRBV29-1
CDR3 length: 13
CDR3 protein: CSSGTSVYNEQFF
CDR3 DNA: TGCAGCAGTGGGACTAGCGTCTACAATGAGCAGTTCTTC

clone size: NA
D gene: TRBD1
J gene: TRBJ2-7
V gene: TRBV7-9
CDR3 length: 15
CDR3 protein: CASSFTTGDTYEQYF
CDR3 DNA: TGTGCCAGCAGCTTCACCACAGGGGACACCTACGAGCAGTACTTC

clone size: NA
D gene: NA
J gene: TRBJ2-6
V gene: TRBV6-5
CDR3 length: 16
CDR3 protein: CASSYVSGTGANVLTF
CDR3 DNA: TGTGCCAGCAGTTACGTCTCAGGGACTGGGGCCAACGTCCTGACTTTC

clone size: NA
D gene: NA
J gene: TRBJ2-5
V gene: TRBV30
CDR3 length: 13
CDR3 protein: CAWTLGVQETQYF
CDR3 DNA: TGTGCCTGGACCCTAGGGGTCCAAGAGACCCAGTACTTC

clone size: NA
D gene: TRBD1
J gene: TRBJ1-2
V gene: TRBV28
CDR3 length: 15
CDR3 protein: CASSPGQGVYYGYTF
CDR3 DNA: TGTGCCAGCAGTCCGGGGCAGGGGGTATACTATGGCTACACCTTC

clone size: NA
D gene: TRBD1
J gene: TRBJ1-2
V gene: TRBV4-2
CDR3 length: 16
CDR3 protein: CASSQGQGVMNYGYTF
CDR3 DNA: TGTGCCAGCAGCCAAGGACAGGGGGTAATGAACTATGGCTACACCTTC

clone size: few
D gene: TRBD1
J gene: TRBJ1-2
V gene: TRBV7-3
CDR3 length: 15
CDR3 protein: CASSFTGGSVYGYTF
CDR3 DNA: TGTGCCAGCAGCTTCACAGGGGGCAGTGTCTATGGCTACACCTTC

clone size: few
D gene: TRBD1
J gene: TRBJ1-1
V gene: TRBV5-4
CDR3 length: 16
CDR3 protein: CASSLGPGQGANEAFF
CDR3 DNA: TGTGCCAGCAGCTTGGGACCCGGACAGGGGGCAAATGAAGCTTTCTTT

clone size: NA
D gene: TRBD1
J gene: TRBJ1-5
V gene: TRBV28
CDR3 length: 16
CDR3 protein: CASTQGAIGGNQPQHF
CDR3 DNA: TGTGCCAGCACACAGGGGGCGATTGGGGGCAATCAGCCCCAGCATTTT

clone size: few
D gene: TRBD1
J gene: TRBJ2-5
V gene: TRBV9
CDR3 length: 15
CDR3 protein: CASSARDRGQETQYF
CDR3 DNA: TGTGCCAGCAGCGCGCGGGACAGGGGTCAAGAGACCCAGTACTTC

clone size: NA
D gene: NA
J gene: TRBJ2-7
V gene: TRBV10-1
CDR3 length: 17
CDR3 protein: CASSETLGRENLGEQYF
CDR3 DNA: TGCGCCAGCAGTGAAACTCTCGGACGGGAGAATTTGGGCGAGCAGTACTTC

clone size: NA
D gene: NA
J gene: TRBJ1-2
V gene: TRBV29-1
CDR3 length: 13
CDR3 protein: CSGTTGINYGYTF
CDR3 DNA: TGCAGCGGAACCACCGGGATCAACTATGGCTACACCTTC

clone size: NA
D gene: NA
J gene: TRBJ1-4
V gene: TRBV11-2
CDR3 length: 14
CDR3 protein: CASSLGGEDEKLFF
CDR3 DNA: TGTGCCAGCAGCTTGGGAGGGGAGGATGAAAAACTGTTTTTT

clone size: NA
D gene: NA
J gene: TRBJ2-1
V gene: TRBV19
CDR3 length: 10
CDR3 protein: CASSAGEQFF
CDR3 DNA: TGTGCCAGTAGTGCGGGTGAGCAGTTCTTC

clone size: NA
D gene: NA
J gene: TRBJ2-7
V gene: TRBV10-1
CDR3 length: 15
CDR3 protein: CASSEFEGVLDEQYF
CDR3 DNA: TGCGCCAGCAGTGAGTTCGAAGGGGTCCTGGACGAGCAGTACTTC

clone size: NA
D gene: NA
J gene: TRBJ1-2
V gene: TRBV5-4
CDR3 length: 12
CDR3 protein: CASSASFSGYTF
CDR3 DNA: TGTGCCAGCAGCGCGTCATTTTCGGGCTACACCTTC

clone size: NA
D gene: NA
J gene: TRBJ1-4
V gene: TRBV4-1
CDR3 length: 16
CDR3 protein: CASSQGPGNRPEKLFF
CDR3 DNA: TGCGCCAGCAGCCAAGGCCCCGGGAATCGGCCAGAAAAACTGTTTTTT

clone size: NA
D gene: NA
J gene: TRBJ2-7
V gene: TRBV28
CDR3 length: 15
CDR3 protein: CASSPGDSSSYEQYF
CDR3 DNA: TGTGCCAGCAGTCCGGGGGACAGTAGCTCCTACGAGCAGTACTTC

clone size: once
D gene: TRBD1
J gene: TRBJ1-1
V gene: TRBV6-5
CDR3 length: 14
CDR3 protein: CASSYSPGGVEAFF
CDR3 DNA: TGTGCCAGCAGTTACTCCCCAGGGGGCGTTGAAGCTTTCTTT

clone size: NA
D gene: NA
J gene: TRBJ2-5
V gene: TRBV28
CDR3 length: 15
CDR3 protein: CASSRTGLPGETQYF
CDR3 DNA: TGTGCCAGCAGTCGCACGGGACTCCCCGGAGAGACCCAGTACTTC

clone size: NA
D gene: TRBD1
J gene: TRBJ2-7
V gene: TRBV3-1/TRBV3-2
CDR3 length: 15
CDR3 protein: CASSLLTGGSDEQYF
CDR3 DNA: TGTGCCAGCAGCCTACTGACAGGGGGTAGCGACGAGCAGTACTTC

clone size: NA
D gene: TRBD1
J gene: TRBJ2-3
V gene: TRBV6-2/TRBV6-3
CDR3 length: 20
CDR3 protein: CASSYTSPGTGSPLTDTQYF
CDR3 DNA: TGTGCCAGCAGTTACACCAGTCCCGGGACAGGGTCCCCGCTCACAGATACGCAGTATTTT

clone size: NA
D gene: NA
J gene: TRBJ1-1
V gene: TRBV19
CDR3 length: 14
CDR3 protein: CASSIGGAHTEAFF
CDR3 DNA: TGTGCCAGTAGTATCGGGGGGGCGCACACTGAAGCTTTCTTT

clone size: NA
D gene: NA
J gene: TRBJ1-2
V gene: TRBV4-2
CDR3 length: 14
CDR3 protein: CASSHRGGGQGYTF
CDR3 DNA: TGTGCCAGCAGCCACCGAGGCGGAGGGCAAGGCTACACCTTC

clone size: once
D gene: TRBD1
J gene: TRBJ1-2
V gene: TRBV7-2
CDR3 length: 14
CDR3 protein: CASTPTGMNYGYTF
CDR3 DNA: TGTGCCAGCACCCCGACAGGGATGAACTATGGCTACACCTTC

clone size: NA
D gene: TRBD2
J gene: TRBJ2-7
V gene: TRBV11-2
CDR3 length: 17
CDR3 protein: CASSLDKVLARAYEQYF
CDR3 DNA: TGTGCCAGCAGCTTAGATAAAGTACTAGCGAGAGCCTACGAGCAGTACTTC

clone size: NA
D gene: NA
J gene: TRBJ2-5
V gene: TRBV20-1
CDR3 length: 14
CDR3 protein: CSASQREGQETQYF
CDR3 DNA: TGCAGTGCTAGTCAACGAGAGGGACAAGAGACCCAGTACTTC

clone size: NA
D gene: NA
J gene: TRBJ1-2
V gene: TRBV6-6
CDR3 length: 13
CDR3 protein: CASSSGSGYGYTF
CDR3 DNA: TGTGCCAGCTCCAGTGGTTCGGGATATGGCTACACCTTC

clone size: NA
D gene: TRBD1
J gene: TRBJ2-1
V gene: TRBV27
CDR3 length: 12
CDR3 protein: CASTDRGNEQFF
CDR3 DNA: TGTGCCAGCACGGACAGGGGCAATGAGCAGTTCTTC

clone size: NA
D gene: TRBD2
J gene: TRBJ2-5
V gene: TRBV5-4
CDR3 length: 14
CDR3 protein: CASSSAGVAETQYF
CDR3 DNA: TGTGCCAGCAGCTCAGCGGGAGTCGCAGAGACCCAGTACTTC

clone size: NA
D gene: NA
J gene: TRBJ1-3
V gene: TRBV7-8
CDR3 length: 17
CDR3 protein: CASSRLPTGRYGNTIYF
CDR3 DNA: TGTGCCAGCAGCCGCCTCCCTACAGGAAGATACGGAAACACCATATATTTT

clone size: many
D gene: TRBD1
J gene: TRBJ1-6
V gene: TRBV7-9
CDR3 length: 15
CDR3 protein: CASSLRDRVDSPLHF
CDR3 DNA: TGTGCCAGCAGCCTCCGGGACAGGGTTGATTCACCCCTCCACTTT

clone size: few
D gene: NA
J gene: TRBJ1-1
V gene: TRBV2
CDR3 length: 13
CDR3 protein: CATTGTFDTEAFF
CDR3 DNA: TGTGCCACCACCGGGACATTCGACACTGAAGCTTTCTTT

clone size: NA
D gene: TRBD1
J gene: TRBJ1-5
V gene: TRBV18
CDR3 length: 15
CDR3 protein: CASSMRQGAGQPQHF
CDR3 DNA: TGTGCCAGCTCAATGCGACAGGGGGCCGGTCAGCCCCAGCATTTT

clone size: NA
D gene: NA
J gene: TRBJ1-1
V gene: TRBV2
CDR3 length: 14
CDR3 protein: CASSGQGEVTEAFF
CDR3 DNA: TGTGCCAGCAGTGGTCAGGGTGAAGTCACTGAAGCTTTCTTT

clone size: NA
D gene: TRBD2
J gene: TRBJ2-7
V gene: TRBV2
CDR3 length: 15
CDR3 protein: CASIFIAGVAYEQYF
CDR3 DNA: TGTGCCAGCATTTTTATAGCGGGAGTTGCCTACGAGCAGTACTTC

clone size: NA
D gene: TRBD2
J gene: TRBJ2-5
V gene: TRBV28
CDR3 length: 15
CDR3 protein: CASERTSGSEETQYF
CDR3 DNA: TGTGCCAGTGAGCGGACTAGCGGGAGCGAAGAGACCCAGTACTTC

clone size: NA
D gene: NA
J gene: TRBJ1-2
V gene: TRBV29-1
CDR3 length: 14
CDR3 protein: CSVEEEEGLYGYTF
CDR3 DNA: TGCAGCGTTGAAGAGGAGGAGGGCCTCTATGGCTACACCTTC

clone size: once
D gene: NA
J gene: TRBJ1-3
V gene: TRBV6-6
CDR3 length: 16
CDR3 protein: CASSYGGGNSGNTIYF
CDR3 DNA: TGTGCCAGCAGTTATGGGGGAGGGAATTCTGGAAACACCATATATTTT

clone size: NA
D gene: TRBD2
J gene: TRBJ2-3
V gene: TRBV6-4
CDR3 length: 15
CDR3 protein: CASSELAGGRDTQYF
CDR3 DNA: TGTGCCAGCTCCGAACTAGCGGGAGGCCGAGATACGCAGTATTTT

clone size: NA
D gene: TRBD1
J gene: TRBJ2-7
V gene: TRBV10-1
CDR3 length: 13
CDR3 protein: CASSGAGGYEQYF
CDR3 DNA: TGCGCCAGCAGTGGGGCAGGGGGATACGAGCAGTACTTC

clone size: NA
D gene: TRBD1
J gene: TRBJ2-1
V gene: TRBV28
CDR3 length: 14
CDR3 protein: CASKDRQIQREQFF
CDR3 DNA: TGTGCCAGCAAGGACAGGCAGATACAGCGTGAGCAGTTCTTC

clone size: NA
D gene: TRBD2
J gene: TRBJ2-1
V gene: TRBV5-4
CDR3 length: 15
CDR3 protein: CASSTGLAGVDEQFF
CDR3 DNA: TGTGCCAGCAGCACCGGGCTAGCGGGAGTCGATGAGCAGTTCTTC

clone size: NA
D gene: NA
J gene: TRBJ2-3
V gene: TRBV6-5
CDR3 length: 12
CDR3 protein: CASVSSTDTQYF
CDR3 DNA: TGTGCCAGCGTCTCTAGCACAGATACGCAGTATTTT

clone size: NA
D gene: NA
J gene: TRBJ2-7
V gene: TRBV5-1
CDR3 length: 12
CDR3 protein: CASSPSGYEQYF
CDR3 DNA: TGCGCCAGCAGCCCCTCGGGATACGAGCAGTACTTC

clone size: NA
D gene: NA
J gene: TRBJ2-1
V gene: TRBV28
CDR3 length: 15
CDR3 protein: CATPLGLQEYNEQFF
CDR3 DNA: TGTGCCACCCCATTGGGTTTACAGGAGTACAATGAGCAGTTCTTC

clone size: NA
D gene: TRBD1
J gene: TRBJ1-1
V gene: TRBV5-1
CDR3 length: 14
CDR3 protein: CASSLSPGGTEAFF
CDR3 DNA: TGCGCCAGCAGCTTATCCCCAGGGGGCACTGAAGCTTTCTTT

clone size: NA
D gene: TRBD1
J gene: TRBJ1-1
V gene: TRBV6-5
CDR3 length: 13
CDR3 protein: CASSTQGYTEAFF
CDR3 DNA: TGTGCCAGCAGTACACAGGGGTACACTGAAGCTTTCTTT

clone size: NA
D gene: TRBD2
J gene: TRBJ2-3
V gene: TRBV29-1
CDR3 length: 13
CDR3 protein: CSVEMGLAGEPYF
CDR3 DNA: TGCAGCGTTGAAATGGGACTAGCGGGAGAACCGTATTTT

clone size: NA
D gene: TRBD2
J gene: TRBJ2-4
V gene: TRBV13
CDR3 length: 17
CDR3 protein: CASRRTSGRSDKNIQYF
CDR3 DNA: TGTGCCAGCAGGAGGACTAGCGGGAGATCGGACAAAAACATTCAGTACTTC

clone size: once
D gene: TRBD2
J gene: TRBJ2-5
V gene: TRBV2
CDR3 length: 14
CDR3 protein: CASSLRTRGETQYF
CDR3 DNA: TGTGCCAGCAGCCTCAGGACTAGAGGAGAGACCCAGTACTTC

clone size: NA
D gene: NA
J gene: TRBJ2-1
V gene: TRBV7-9
CDR3 length: 17
CDR3 protein: CASSLYLSEDYYNEQFF
CDR3 DNA: TGTGCCAGCAGCTTGTATTTGAGCGAGGACTACTACAATGAGCAGTTCTTC

clone size: NA
D gene: NA
J gene: TRBJ2-7
V gene: TRBV7-8
CDR3 length: 14
CDR3 protein: CASSLIETDYEQYF
CDR3 DNA: TGTGCCAGCAGCTTGATAGAGACAGACTACGAGCAGTACTTC

clone size: once
D gene: NA
J gene: TRBJ1-6
V gene: TRBV6-5
CDR3 length: 15
CDR3 protein: CASNQDPFGGSPLHF
CDR3 DNA: TGTGCCAGCAACCAAGACCCTTTCGGGGGTTCACCCCTCCACTTT

clone size: NA
D gene: NA
J gene: TRBJ1-5
V gene: TRBV6-2/TRBV6-3
CDR3 length: 16
CDR3 protein: CASSYWRGDSNQPQHF
CDR3 DNA: TGTGCCAGCAGTTACTGGAGGGGAGATAGCAATCAGCCCCAGCATTTT

clone size: once
D gene: TRBD1
J gene: TRBJ1-2
V gene: TRBV5-1
CDR3 length: 13
CDR3 protein: CAASRTGGKDYTF
CDR3 DNA: TGCGCCGCGTCCCGTACAGGGGGCAAGGACTACACCTTC

clone size: once
D gene: NA
J gene: TRBJ2-2
V gene: TRBV25-1
CDR3 length: 14
CDR3 protein: CASSPYALTGELFF
CDR3 DNA: TGTGCCAGCAGTCCCTATGCTCTCACCGGGGAGCTGTTTTTT